A selection of T cell receptor beta chains follows, all from one sample in a study of blood T cells in healthy people across ages. One entry per CDR3 protein results from TCRdb running MiXCR on the 5' RACE reads. The table shows about 780,000 distinct CDR3 sequences, with about 45% occurring only once. Material: blood. The receptors were gathered from an elderly man in good health. Each CDR3 is given with its conserved first and last residue. A D gene is named only where the DNA matches it firmly. Only part of the rows carry a size: once, few, many, or a class if the clone is expanded.

d_call: TRBD1; clone_size: NA; j_call: TRBJ1-4; v_call: TRBV7-2; cdr3_nt: TGTGCCAGCAGCGTGACACCGGGACAGGAGAGTGAAAAACTGTTTTTT; cdr3_aa: CASSVTPGQESEKLFF
d_call: TRBD2; clone_size: few; j_call: TRBJ2-5; v_call: TRBV7-2; cdr3_nt: TGTGCCAGCAGCCAGGGGGGTAGCGGGAGTATTGAGACCCAGTACTTC; cdr3_aa: CASSQGGSGSIETQYF
d_call: NA; clone_size: few; j_call: TRBJ2-1; v_call: TRBV20-1; cdr3_nt: TGCAGTGCTAGAGCTCTCCCCAGCGCGAGCTCCTACAATGAGCAGTTCTTC; cdr3_aa: CSARALPSASSYNEQFF
d_call: NA; clone_size: NA; j_call: TRBJ2-3; v_call: TRBV11-3; cdr3_nt: TGTGCCAGCAGCCCGAATAGCGGTCAGGGGGATACGCAGTATTTT; cdr3_aa: CASSPNSGQGDTQYF
d_call: NA; clone_size: many; j_call: TRBJ2-1; v_call: TRBV5-1; cdr3_nt: TGCGCCAGCAGGGCCGGGAGCGGAGGAACCTACAATGAGCAGTTCTTC; cdr3_aa: CASRAGSGGTYNEQFF
d_call: TRBD2; clone_size: NA; j_call: TRBJ2-1; v_call: TRBV12-3/TRBV12-4; cdr3_nt: TGTGCCAGCACCTTAGCGGGAGGGTCTCGCCATGAGCAGTTCTTC; cdr3_aa: CASTLAGGSRHEQFF
d_call: TRBD2; clone_size: many; j_call: TRBJ2-1; v_call: TRBV4-2; cdr3_nt: TGTGCCAGCAGCCAAGACCCGGGAGGGGAGCAGTTCTTC; cdr3_aa: CASSQDPGGEQFF
d_call: NA; clone_size: few; j_call: TRBJ2-5; v_call: TRBV4-2; cdr3_nt: TGTGCCAGCAGCCCCACCGTGTCAGGGTACCAAGAGACCCAGTACTTC; cdr3_aa: CASSPTVSGYQETQYF
d_call: NA; clone_size: few; j_call: TRBJ1-4; v_call: TRBV6-4; cdr3_nt: TGTGCCAGCAGTGACTCCGCAGGGACAACTAATGAAAAACTGTTTTTT; cdr3_aa: CASSDSAGTTNEKLFF
d_call: NA; clone_size: few; j_call: TRBJ1-2; v_call: TRBV3-1; cdr3_nt: TGTGCCAGCAGCCAAGAACGCAGCTACACCTTC; cdr3_aa: CASSQERSYTF
d_call: NA; clone_size: many; j_call: TRBJ2-5; v_call: TRBV10-1; cdr3_nt: TGCGCCAGCAGTTCAAGACAGCAAGAGACCCAGTACTTC; cdr3_aa: CASSSRQQETQYF
d_call: NA; clone_size: few; j_call: TRBJ2-7; v_call: TRBV27; cdr3_nt: TGTGCCAGCAGGCCAACGGCCCTGGCCGAGCAGTACTTC; cdr3_aa: CASRPTALAEQYF
d_call: NA; clone_size: NA; j_call: TRBJ2-7; v_call: TRBV12-3/TRBV12-4; cdr3_nt: TGTGCCAGCACCCAGTACAGGAACGGTGGCTACGAGCAGTACTTC; cdr3_aa: CASTQYRNGGYEQYF
d_call: NA; clone_size: many; j_call: TRBJ2-1; v_call: TRBV11-2; cdr3_nt: TGTGCCAGCAGCTTAGGGAGGGGAATTTCCTCCTACAATGAGCAGTTCTTC; cdr3_aa: CASSLGRGISSYNEQFF
d_call: NA; clone_size: NA; j_call: TRBJ2-3; v_call: TRBV9; cdr3_nt: TGTGCCAGCAGCGAAGGACCCACCTACGCGGATACGCAGTATTTT; cdr3_aa: CASSEGPTYADTQYF
d_call: NA; clone_size: once; j_call: TRBJ2-1; v_call: TRBV28; cdr3_nt: TGTGCCAGCAGTTTAAGTGGCGGGTACAATGGGCAGTTCTTC; cdr3_aa: CASSLSGGYNGQFF
d_call: TRBD2; clone_size: few; j_call: TRBJ2-7; v_call: TRBV4-2; cdr3_nt: TGTGCCAGCAGCCAGGGACTAGCGGGAGTCAATTCCTACGAGCAGTACTTC; cdr3_aa: CASSQGLAGVNSYEQYF
d_call: NA; clone_size: NA; j_call: TRBJ2-6; v_call: TRBV14; cdr3_nt: TGTGCCAGCAGCCGAGGCCCCGGAGGGTTCTCTGGGGCCAACGTCCTGACTTTC; cdr3_aa: CASSRGPGGFSGANVLTF
d_call: TRBD2; clone_size: many; j_call: TRBJ2-7; v_call: TRBV24-1; cdr3_nt: TGTGCCACCGGGGGGACTAGCGGGAGTGATAGCGAGCAGTACTTC; cdr3_aa: CATGGTSGSDSEQYF
d_call: NA; clone_size: NA; j_call: TRBJ2-1; v_call: TRBV7-9; cdr3_nt: TGTGCCAGCACCGAGGGGCTTGAATTCAATGAGCAGTTCTTC; cdr3_aa: CASTEGLEFNEQFF
d_call: TRBD2; clone_size: many; j_call: TRBJ2-1; v_call: TRBV29-1; cdr3_nt: TGCAGCGTACTAGCGGGAGGTTACAATGAGCAGTTCTTC; cdr3_aa: CSVLAGGYNEQFF
d_call: NA; clone_size: NA; j_call: TRBJ2-6; v_call: TRBV4-3; cdr3_nt: TGCGCCAGCAGCCAGACGATCCAGGGACATCACTCTGGGGCCAACGCCCTGACTTTC; cdr3_aa: CASSQTIQGHHSGANALTF
d_call: TRBD2; clone_size: few; j_call: TRBJ2-1; v_call: TRBV7-2; cdr3_nt: TGTGCCAGCAGCCTACAGCTAGCGGGAGGGCCGAGGAATGAGCAGTTCTTC; cdr3_aa: CASSLQLAGGPRNEQFF
d_call: TRBD1; clone_size: NA; j_call: TRBJ2-1; v_call: TRBV6-5; cdr3_nt: TGTGCCAGCAGTTCGGGACAGGGGGTGTTAGAGACCCAGTTCTTC; cdr3_aa: CASSSGQGVLETQFF
d_call: TRBD1; clone_size: NA; j_call: TRBJ2-7; v_call: TRBV2; cdr3_nt: TGTGCCAGCAGGGCAGGACAGGGACTCTACGAGCAGTACTTC; cdr3_aa: CASRAGQGLYEQYF
d_call: NA; clone_size: few; j_call: TRBJ2-7; v_call: TRBV7-2; cdr3_nt: TGTGCCAGCAGCTTAGCCCGAGGCGGCGGCGAGCAGTACTTC; cdr3_aa: CASSLARGGGEQYF
d_call: NA; clone_size: few; j_call: TRBJ2-5; v_call: TRBV12-5; cdr3_nt: TGTGCTAGTGGTTCTCCTAGAACAGGGTTGTACTTC; cdr3_aa: CASGSPRTGLYF
d_call: TRBD2; clone_size: NA; j_call: TRBJ2-1; v_call: TRBV11-1; cdr3_nt: TGTGCCAGCAGCTTAACGGGAGGGCCGGGTGAGCAGTTCTTC; cdr3_aa: CASSLTGGPGEQFF
d_call: NA; clone_size: NA; j_call: TRBJ2-7; v_call: TRBV3-1; cdr3_nt: TGTGCCAGCCGAGGGGGGGCTTACTACGAGCAGTACTTC; cdr3_aa: CASRGGAYYEQYF
d_call: NA; clone_size: NA; j_call: TRBJ2-1; v_call: TRBV18; cdr3_nt: TGTGCCAGCTCACCATCTAGGTCCAATGAGCAGTTCTTC; cdr3_aa: CASSPSRSNEQFF
d_call: TRBD2; clone_size: NA; j_call: TRBJ2-7; v_call: TRBV18; cdr3_nt: TGTGCCAGCTCCCAGCGGGGCTCCTACGAGCAGTACTTC; cdr3_aa: CASSQRGSYEQYF